The 15 T cell receptor beta chains below come from one sample, sequenced in a study of cytotoxic CD8 clonotypes in ibrutinib-treated CLL. Sequenced by immunoSEQ multiplex PCR; TCRdb stores in-frame clones only, minus some. There are about 310,000 clones in the sample; about 77% occur only once, and 6.5% to 8% lies in the top ten. Source: PBMCs, taken before ibrutinib treatment. These receptors all come from a human donor with chronic lymphocytic leukemia.

The chain joins TRBV6-5 to TRBJ2-7, with TRBD1 as a possible D gene (6 bases). This CDR3 spans 11 amino acids. V lost 6 bases, J lost 3 bases, and 6 bases lay in between. Germline assignment: CDR1 MNHEY and CDR2 SVGAGI. The CDR3 protein is CASRTGYEQYF. DNA of the CDR3: TGTGCCAGCAGGACAGGCTACGAGCAGTACTTC.

The chain links TRBV9 to TRBJ2-4; D assignment may be TRBD1 or TRBD2 (5 bases each). Germline CDR1 is SGDLS and CDR2 is YYNGEE. Trimming removed 0 bases from V and 8 bases from J, with 12 bases in between. The CDR3 loop spans 14 amino acids. This chain's CDR3 is CASSVGTFGDIQYF. CDR3 sequence (DNA): TGTGCCAGCAGCGTAGGGACATTCGGGGACATTCAGTACTTC.

This chain joins TRBV13 and TRBJ2-1; TRBD2 matches 12 bases. The CDR3 runs to 17 residues. Germline-derived CDR1 and CDR2 are PRHDT and FYEKMQ (reference sequence). Trimming removed 4 bases from V and 5 bases from J; junction bases left unmatched: 9. For the CDR3, the DNA is TGTGCCAGCAGCTCGCTTCTAGCGGGAGGGTATAACAATGAGCAGTTCTTC. As protein: CASSSLLAGGYNNEQFF.

The J gene is TRBJ2-7, the V gene TRBV5-6; the D gene is possibly TRBD1 (6 bases). There are 14 residues in the CDR3. V dropped 4 bases and J dropped 2 bases, with 13 bases sitting between them. CDR1 and CDR2 from the germline V gene are SGHDT and YYEEEE. The CDR3 is CASSGGHLAYEQYF. The CDR3 nucleotides are TGTGCCAGCAGCGGGGGACATTTGGCCTACGAGCAGTACTTC.

The V gene is TRBV7-9, the J gene TRBJ2-7, with 8 bases that match TRBD2. Unmatched junction bases numbered 7, after V lost 5 bases and J lost 1 base. The germline gives CDR1 SEHNR, CDR2 FQNEAQ (reference sequence). This CDR3 has 15 residues. The CDR3 protein is CASSPTIAGSYEQYF. The DNA for the CDR3 is TGTGCCAGCAGCCCGACTATAGCGGGGTCCTACGAGCAGTACTTC.

This rearrangement joins TRBV27 to TRBJ2-7; TRBD2 matches at 12 bases. V lost 6 bases, J lost 4 bases, and 10 bases stayed unmatched. CDR3 length equals 16 residues. Germline assignment: CDR1 MNHEY and CDR2 SMNVEV (reference sequence). The CDR3 coding sequence is TGTGCCAGCAGCCTTCGTCGACTAGCGGGAGTTTACGAGCAGTACTTC. Translated, it gives CASSLRRLAGVYEQYF.

V is TRBV14 and J is TRBJ2-5; possibly TRBD1 for D (7 bases). The CDR3 extends over 15 amino acids. Germline-derived CDR1 and CDR2 are SGHDN and FVKESK. Trimming took 2 bases from V and 3 from J, leaving 13 bases between them. CDR3 DNA sequence: TGTGCCAGCAGCCAAAAAAGCAGGGGGGAAGAGACCCAGTACTTC. Translation gives CASSQKSRGEETQYF.

A word on this clone: The identical CDR3 is also encoded by other nucleotide sequences in the sample. This sequence joins TRBV27 and TRBJ2-7; no reliable D call. V gave up 4 bases and J gave up 4 bases, with 8 bases separating them. Germline lookup yields CDR1 MNHEY and CDR2 SMNVEV (reference sequence). The CDR3 contains 12 residues. The CDR3 sequence: CASSSGSYEQYF. The CDR3 nucleotides are TGTGCCAGCAGTTCTGGATCGTACGAGCAGTACTTC.

This clone was recorded at least ten times. The CDR3, as DNA: TGTGCCAGCAAGGGGTTTAGGACAGGGGCTAACAATGAGCAGTTCTTC. This codes for CASKGFRTGANNEQFF. This rearrangement joins TRBV2 to TRBJ2-1, with 9 nucleotides matching TRBD1. The CDR3 extends over 16 amino acids. From germline, CDR1 is SNHLY and CDR2 FYNNEI. V lost 7 bases and J lost 5; bases outside the gene matches: 12.

This clone showed up just once. The chain joins TRBV29-1 to TRBJ2-1; 8 bases map to TRBD2. The CDR3 length is 17 residues. Germline CDR1 is SQVTM and CDR2 is ANQGSEA. The V and J ends lost 4 bases and 1 base, in that order; junction bases with no gene match: 12. The CDR3 DNA is TGCAGCGTTGTTTTCTCTAGCGGGTTTCCTTCCTACAATGAGCAGTTCTTC. It yields the protein CSVVFSSGFPSYNEQFF.

This chain uses TRBV11-2 with TRBJ2-1; 14 nucleotides line up with TRBD2. The CDR3 loop spans 15 amino acids. Trimming removed 3 bases from V and 14 bases from J; junction bases left unmatched: 9. CDR1 SGHAT and CDR2 FQNNGV come from the germline V gene. CDR3 loop: CASSFRRGGLAGEFF. The CDR3 DNA follows: TGTGCCAGCAGCTTTAGAAGAGGGGGACTAGCGGGAGAGTTCTTC.

This clone was seen a few times. The chain recombines TRBV19 with TRBJ2-5, with 8 positions matching TRBD1. There are 13 residues in the CDR3. CDR1 LNHDA and CDR2 SQIVND come from the germline V gene (reference sequence). Trimming took 4 bases from V and 5 from J; bases not matched to a gene: 3. CDR3 nucleotide sequence: TGTGCCAGTAGTACGGGACAGGATGAGACCCAGTACTTC. Amino acid sequence: CASSTGQDETQYF.

This clone occurred once. This sequence joins TRBV18 and TRBJ1-1; D unresolved. Per the germline V gene, CDR1 is KGHSH and CDR2 is LQKENI. The ends were cut back, 2 bases at V and 4 bases at J, with 8 bases in the middle. CDR3 length: 13 amino acids. The CDR3 DNA reads TGTGCCAGCTCACCAATCTGGGGCACTGAAGCTTTCTTT. It codes for CASSPIWGTEAFF.

The genes are TRBV4-2 and TRBJ1-1; maybe TRBD1 (5 bases). V was cut by 1 base and J by 6 bases, with 21 bases left in between. The CDR3 is 17 residues long. CDR1 and CDR2 from the germline V gene are LGHNA and YNFKEQ. This chain's CDR3 is CASSQGSAGQLWSEAFF. CDR3 DNA: TGTGCCAGCAGCCAAGGTTCCGCGGGGCAGCTTTGGTCTGAAGCTTTCTTT.

The chain carries TRBV5-1 and TRBJ2-7, with D perhaps being TRBD1 or TRBD2 (5 bases each). In germline, CDR1 is SGHRS, CDR2 YFSETQ. The ends were cut back, 4 bases at V and 1 base at J, with 21 bases in the middle. CDR3 length: 17 residues. Written as DNA, the CDR3 is TGCGCCAGCAGCGTTAAGACCGGGACCTTCCGTTCCTACGAGCAGTACTTC. This gives the protein CASSVKTGTFRSYEQYF.